This T cell receptor (beta chain) comes out of a study of blood T cell repertoires in COVID-19. In the study overall: COVID-19 samples from acute and convalescent phases originated in the United States, Italy and Spain. PBMCs, B-cell-depleted T cells, or T cells provided the cDNA or gDNA that made up the material.

This CDR3 contains 14 residues. The repertoire was sequenced with immunoSEQ multiplex PCR; TCRdb's copy has only in-frame clones and lacks some. Found here are tens of thousands of clones, around 88% of them singletons; the top ten hold about 14%. This rearrangement joins TRBV1 to TRBJ1-2; the table's D gene call, TRBD1, was not cross checked with the DNA. TRBV1 is flagged as a pseudogene. Sequencing was performed on peripheral blood. This sequence originates from a man between 65 and 85 years old with active or convalescent COVID-19. Written as DNA, the CDR3 is TGCACCAGCAGCCAGGGGCTCCCTAACTATGGCTACACCTTC. This codes for CTSSQGLPNYGYTF.